These 8 T cell receptor beta chains originate from one sample sequenced in a study of CD8 T cells in Susac syndrome. Reverse transcription of 0.5 to 1 ug RNA was performed with random hexamers. One entry per CDR3 protein, called by TCRdb with MiXCR from the immunoSEQ multiplex PCR reads. Found here are about 150,000 distinct CDR3 sequences, just under 97% of them singletons; the top ten hold under 0.15%. Specimen: CD8+ T cells from PBMCs. The receptors here all came from a human donor with multiple sclerosis.

The V and J genes are TRBV29-1 and TRBJ1-4, with TRBD1 identical over 8 bases. V lost 7 bases, J lost 8 bases, and 6 bases stayed unmatched. This CDR3 region has 12 residues. From germline, CDR1 is SQVTM and CDR2 ANQGSEA. CDR3 nucleotide sequence: TGCAGCGCTACAGGGGGAGGCGAAAAACTGTTTTTT. Protein: CSATGGGEKLFF.

The CDR3 DNA reads as TGTGCCCTCAGTGGGATCGGGCAAGAGACCCAGTACTTC. Encoded protein: CALSGIGQETQYF. The genes are TRBV7-9 and TRBJ2-5; D call uncertain. V lost 11 bases and J 2 bases, leaving 15 bases between the germline ends. This CDR3 region has 13 residues. Germline V lookup: CDR1 SEHNR, CDR2 FQNEAQ (reference sequence).

The V and J genes are TRBV20-1 and TRBJ1-5; D is undetermined. The CDR3 is 15 amino acids. Trimming shortened V by 3 bases and J by 1 base, and 13 bases separated the two germline ends. The germline V gene has CDR1 DFQATT and CDR2 SNEGSKA (reference sequence). In DNA, the CDR3 is TGCAGTGCTAGGGTGTGGGGAGACAGCAATCAGCCCCAGCATTTT. This sequence encodes CSARVWGDSNQPQHF.

The chain links TRBV15 to TRBJ1-1; D unresolved. In germline, CDR1 is LNHNV, CDR2 YYDKDF (reference sequence). V lost 0 bases and J lost 5, with 13 bases in between. The CDR3 is made up of 15 amino acids. The CDR3 spells CATSRDNPGGTEAFF. For the CDR3, the DNA is TGTGCCACCAGCAGAGATAATCCGGGTGGGACTGAAGCTTTCTTT.

This clonotype was observed once. DNA for the CDR3: TGCAGCGTTGAAGATCATGAAGTTTCCTACAATGAGCAGTTCTTC. It translates to CSVEDHEVSYNEQFF. V is TRBV29-1 and J is TRBJ2-1, with D unresolved. CDR3 size: 15 residues. V was cut by 0 bases and J by 1 base, with 10 bases left in between. The germline V gene encodes CDR1 SQVTM and CDR2 ANQGSEA.

The genes are TRBV12-3 or TRBV12-4 and TRBJ2-3; 13 bases align to TRBD2. Trimming cost V 6 bases and J 5 bases; bases outside gene matches: 5. The CDR3 is 15 amino acids. The chain's CDR3 is CASSPTSGGLDTQYF. Written as DNA, the CDR3 is TGTGCCAGCAGCCCGACTAGCGGGGGGTTAGATACGCAGTATTTT.

The rearrangement joins TRBV4-1 to TRBJ2-3, with D possibly TRBD2 on 6 matching bases. V lost 0 bases and J 0 bases, leaving 10 bases between the germline ends. This CDR3 contains 16 residues. Germline CDR1 MGHRA, CDR2 YSYEKL. The CDR3 protein is CASSQELGGSTDTQYF. The CDR3 DNA reads TGCGCCAGCAGCCAAGAACTGGGGGGTAGCACAGATACGCAGTATTTT.

The chain links TRBV9 to TRBJ2-5, with a weak D call TRBD2 (6 bases). The V gene's germline CDR1 is SGDLS and CDR2 YYNGEE. Deletions cut 0 bases from V and 1 base from J, with 7 bases between. The CDR3 loop spans 14 amino acids. CDR3: CASSVGRGQETQYF. The CDR3 nucleotides read TGTGCCAGCAGCGTAGGGAGGGGCCAAGAGACCCAGTACTTC.